This TCR beta chain is from a study of PD-1 blockade in classical Hodgkin lymphoma. Time point reported: cycle 4 day 1 (C4D1), after five to seven weeks of nivolumab. With no exception, relapse followed autologous stem cell transplantation in all patients, and brentuximab vedotin exposure varied. When best responses were assessed, they were complete response, partial response or progressive disease. Study-wide results and limits: There was a significant rise in CD4+ TCR diversity by C4D1, with no such rise for CD8+.

Per germline, CDR1 MNHEY and CDR2 SVGAGI. CDR3 length equals 15 residues. After removal of 2 bases from V and 3 bases from J, the junction contained 3 bases not matched to a gene. Regarding this clone: No antigen is known for it.

The protocol was immunoSEQ multiplex PCR, while the TCRdb copy is restricted to in-frame clones and leaves out a portion. The table records approximately 30,000 clones, 72% of them present only once. V and J are TRBV6-5 and TRBJ1-5; 8 positions match TRBD1. The source of this sequence is a human donor with classical Hodgkin lymphoma. The sample consisted of peripheral blood mononuclear cells (PBMCs), taken before the fourth cycle of nivolumab. CDR3 sequence reads: CASSYGTGANQPQHF. DNA for the CDR3: TGTGCCAGCAGTTACGGGACAGGCGCCAATCAGCCCCAGCATTTT.